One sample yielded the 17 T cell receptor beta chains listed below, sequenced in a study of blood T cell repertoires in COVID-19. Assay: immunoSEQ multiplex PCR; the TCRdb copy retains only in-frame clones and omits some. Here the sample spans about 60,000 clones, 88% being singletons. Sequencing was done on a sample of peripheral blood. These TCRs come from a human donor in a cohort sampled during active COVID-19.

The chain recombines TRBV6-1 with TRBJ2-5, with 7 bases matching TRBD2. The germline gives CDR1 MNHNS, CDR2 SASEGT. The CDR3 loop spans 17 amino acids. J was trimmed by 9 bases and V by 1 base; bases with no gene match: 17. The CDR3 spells CASSEEAGASDRVAQYF. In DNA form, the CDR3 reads TGTGCCAGCAGTGAAGAGGCGGGAGCGTCTGACCGGGTGGCCCAGTACTTC.

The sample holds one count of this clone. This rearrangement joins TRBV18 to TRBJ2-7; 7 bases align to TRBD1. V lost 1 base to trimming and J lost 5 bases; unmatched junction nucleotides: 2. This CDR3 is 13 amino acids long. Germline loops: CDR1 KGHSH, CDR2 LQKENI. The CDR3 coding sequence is TGTGCCAGCTCACCACAACAGGGGAACGAGCAGTACTTC. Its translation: CASSPQQGNEQYF.

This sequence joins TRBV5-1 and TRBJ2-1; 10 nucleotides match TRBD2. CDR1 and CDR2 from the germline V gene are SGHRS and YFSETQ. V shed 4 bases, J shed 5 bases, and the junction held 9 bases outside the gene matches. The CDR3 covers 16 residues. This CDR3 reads CASSGSSGRANNEQFF. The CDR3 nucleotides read TGCGCCAGCAGCGGGTCAAGCGGGAGGGCCAACAATGAGCAGTTCTTC. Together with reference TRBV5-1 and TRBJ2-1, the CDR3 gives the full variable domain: KAGVTQTPRYLIKTRGQQVTLSCSPISGHRSVSWYQQTPGQGLQFLFEYFSETQRNKGNFPGRFSGRQFSNSRSEMNVSTLELGDSALYLCASSGSSGRANNEQFFGPGTRLTVL.

The DNA for the CDR3 is TGTGCCAGCAGTCGAGGGGAGGGAACGAACACCGGGGAGCTGTTTTTT. It specifies CASSRGEGTNTGELFF. The V and J genes are TRBV9 and TRBJ2-2, with 7 positions matching TRBD2. The CDR3 spans 16 residues. J was trimmed by 0 bases and V by 5 bases; bases with no gene match: 7. CDR1 and CDR2 from the germline V gene are SGDLS and YYNGEE.

DNA for the CDR3: TGTGCCACCAGTGTACAGCGGGGGGCGCGGAATGAGCAGTTCTTC. This gives the protein CATSVQRGARNEQFF. The chain uses TRBV24-1 and TRBJ2-1, with 9 bases aligning to TRBD2. The germline V gene encodes CDR1 KGHDR and CDR2 SFDVKD. Unmatched junction bases numbered 8, after V lost 5 bases and J lost 7 bases. The CDR3 runs to 15 residues.

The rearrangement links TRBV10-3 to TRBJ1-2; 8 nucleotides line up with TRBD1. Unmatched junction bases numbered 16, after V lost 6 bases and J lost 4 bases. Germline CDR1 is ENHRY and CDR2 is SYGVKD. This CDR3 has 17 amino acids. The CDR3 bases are TGTGCCATCAGGAGAACAGGGGGGACTGGGGAGACCTATGGCTACACCTTC. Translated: CAIRRTGGTGETYGYTF.

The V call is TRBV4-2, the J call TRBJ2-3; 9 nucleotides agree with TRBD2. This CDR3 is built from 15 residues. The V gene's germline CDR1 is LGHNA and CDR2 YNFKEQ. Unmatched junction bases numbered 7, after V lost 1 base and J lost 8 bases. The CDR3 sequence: CASSQATSGFVTQYF. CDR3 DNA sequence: TGTGCCAGCAGCCAAGCGACTAGCGGTTTTGTTACGCAGTATTTT.

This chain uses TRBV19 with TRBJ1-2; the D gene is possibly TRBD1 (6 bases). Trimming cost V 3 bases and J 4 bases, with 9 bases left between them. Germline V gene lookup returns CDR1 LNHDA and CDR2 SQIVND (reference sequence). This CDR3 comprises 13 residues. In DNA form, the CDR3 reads TGTGCCAGTAGTATTCCGGACAGCTATGGCTACACCTTC. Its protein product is CASSIPDSYGYTF.

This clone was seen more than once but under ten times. CDR3 amino acids: CASSRDRVSGELFF. The CDR3 DNA is TGCGCCAGCAGTCGCGACAGGGTGTCCGGGGAGCTGTTTTTT. The chain is built from TRBV10-1 and TRBJ2-2, with TRBD1 matching 7 bases. Germline V gene data show CDR1 as WNHNN and CDR2 as SYGVQD (reference sequence). This CDR3 has 14 amino acids. The V segment lost 5 bases and the J segment 6 bases; nucleotides outside the gene matches: 6.

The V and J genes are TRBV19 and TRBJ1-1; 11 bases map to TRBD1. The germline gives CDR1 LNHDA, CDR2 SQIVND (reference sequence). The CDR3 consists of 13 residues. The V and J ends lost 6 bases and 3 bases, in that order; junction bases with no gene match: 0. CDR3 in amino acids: CASRDRGHTEAFF. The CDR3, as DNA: TGTGCCAGTAGGGACAGGGGGCACACTGAAGCTTTCTTT.

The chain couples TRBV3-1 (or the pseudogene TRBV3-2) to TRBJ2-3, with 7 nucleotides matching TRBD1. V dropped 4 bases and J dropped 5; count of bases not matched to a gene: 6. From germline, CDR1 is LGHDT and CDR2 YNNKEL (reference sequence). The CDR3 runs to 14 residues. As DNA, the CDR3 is TGTGCCAGCAGCCCCAGGGACAGACTAGATACGCAGTATTTT. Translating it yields CASSPRDRLDTQYF.

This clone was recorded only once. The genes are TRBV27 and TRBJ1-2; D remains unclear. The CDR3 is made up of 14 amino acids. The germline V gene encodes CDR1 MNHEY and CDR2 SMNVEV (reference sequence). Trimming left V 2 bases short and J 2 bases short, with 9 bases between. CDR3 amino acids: CASSLGGGNYGYTF. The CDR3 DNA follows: TGTGCCAGCAGTTTAGGCGGCGGGAACTATGGCTACACCTTC.

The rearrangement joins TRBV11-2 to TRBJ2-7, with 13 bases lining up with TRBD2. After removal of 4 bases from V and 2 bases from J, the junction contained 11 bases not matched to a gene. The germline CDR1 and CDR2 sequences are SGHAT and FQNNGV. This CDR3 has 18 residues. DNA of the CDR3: TGTGCCAGCAGCTCTCCGGGACTAGCGGGACGAACGCCCTACGAGCAGTACTTC. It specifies CASSSPGLAGRTPYEQYF.

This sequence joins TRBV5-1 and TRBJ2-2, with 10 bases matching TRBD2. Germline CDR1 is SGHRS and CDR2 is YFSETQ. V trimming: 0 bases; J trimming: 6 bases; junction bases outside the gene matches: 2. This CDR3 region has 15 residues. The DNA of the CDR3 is TGCGCCAGCAGCTTGGATCTAGCGGGAGCCGGGGAGCTGTTTTTT. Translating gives CASSLDLAGAGELFF.

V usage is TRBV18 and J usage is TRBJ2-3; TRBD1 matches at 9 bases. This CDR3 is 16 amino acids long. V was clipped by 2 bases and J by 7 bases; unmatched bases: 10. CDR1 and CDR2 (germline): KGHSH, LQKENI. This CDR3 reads CASSPAGTGTRNTQYF. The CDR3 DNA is TGTGCCAGCTCACCAGCCGGGACAGGGACCAGGAATACGCAGTATTTT.

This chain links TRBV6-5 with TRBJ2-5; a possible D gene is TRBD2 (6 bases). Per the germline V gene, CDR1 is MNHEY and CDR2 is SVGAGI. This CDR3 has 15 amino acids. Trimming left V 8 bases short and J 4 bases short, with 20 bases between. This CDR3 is CASSQRGGGTETQYF. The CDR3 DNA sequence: TGTGCCAGCTCCCAACGAGGCGGCGGGACAGAGACCCAGTACTTC.

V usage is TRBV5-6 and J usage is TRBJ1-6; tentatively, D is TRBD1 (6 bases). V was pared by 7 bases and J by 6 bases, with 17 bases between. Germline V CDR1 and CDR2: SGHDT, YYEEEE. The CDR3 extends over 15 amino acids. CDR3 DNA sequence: TGTGCCAGCGAGGGAAGGACAGCTAGTAATTCACCCCTCCACTTT. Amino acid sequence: CASEGRTASNSPLHF. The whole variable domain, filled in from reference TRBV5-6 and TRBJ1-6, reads DAGVTQSPTHLIKTRGQQVTLRCSPKSGHDTVSWYQQALGQGPQFIFQYYEEEERQRGNFPDRFSGHQFPNYSSELNVNALLLGDSALYLCASEGRTASNSPLHFGNGTRLTVT.